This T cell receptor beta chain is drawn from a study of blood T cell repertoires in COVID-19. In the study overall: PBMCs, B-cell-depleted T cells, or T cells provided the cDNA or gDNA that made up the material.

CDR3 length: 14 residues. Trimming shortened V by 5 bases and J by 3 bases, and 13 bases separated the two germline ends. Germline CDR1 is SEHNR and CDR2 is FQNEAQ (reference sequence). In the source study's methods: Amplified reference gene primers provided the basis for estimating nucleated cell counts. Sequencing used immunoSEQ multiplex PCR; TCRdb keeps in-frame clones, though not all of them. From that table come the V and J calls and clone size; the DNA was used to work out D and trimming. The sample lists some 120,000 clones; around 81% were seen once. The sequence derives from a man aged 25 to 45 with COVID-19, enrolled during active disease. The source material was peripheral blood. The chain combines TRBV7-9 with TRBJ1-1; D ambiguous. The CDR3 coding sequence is TGTGCCAGCAGCCGCCTGGAGGAATACACTGAAGCTTTCTTT. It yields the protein CASSRLEEYTEAFF.